Each of the 22 T cell receptor beta chains below was sequenced from the same sample in a study of blood T cell repertoires in COVID-19. Measured with immunoSEQ multiplex PCR; TCRdb has only the in-frame clones, and not every one. The sample contains 120,000 or so clones, roughly 91% of which appear only once. Sequencing used peripheral blood. The receptors stem from a woman aged 45-59 years with acute or convalescent COVID-19.

The J gene is TRBJ2-7, the V gene TRBV21-1; the table gives TRBD2 as D, unverified against the DNA. TRBV21-1 is listed as a pseudogene. The CDR3 consists of 19 residues. DNA of the CDR3: TGTGCCAGCAGCCCGCAGATGGGTCTAGCGGGAGGGCCTTCCTACGAGCAGTACTTC. The encoded protein is CASSPQMGLAGGPSYEQYF.

The V call is TRBV11-2, the J call TRBJ1-4, with a weak D call TRBD1 (5 bases). CDR1 SGHAT and CDR2 FQNNGV come from the germline V gene. V was cut by 3 bases and J by 6 bases, with 11 bases left in between. There are 14 residues in the CDR3. CDR3 DNA sequence: TGTGCCAGCAGCTTTTGGGGGGGGGATGAAAAACTGTTTTTT. Its translation is CASSFWGGDEKLFF. The complete variable domain, with remaining parts taken from reference TRBV11-2 and TRBJ1-4, reads EAGVAQSPRYKIIEKRQSVAFWCNPISGHATLYWYQQILGQGPKLLIQFQNNGVVDDSQLPKDRFSAERLKGVDSTLKIQPAKLEDSAVYLCASSFWGGDEKLFFGSGTQLSVL.

V usage is TRBV6-1 and J usage is TRBJ1-6; maybe TRBD1 (6 bases). Trimming removed 2 bases at V and 7 bases at J, with 12 bases between. The V gene's germline CDR1 is MNHNS and CDR2 SASEGT. The CDR3 consists of 15 residues. In DNA, the CDR3 is TGTGCCAGCAGTGAACTCAGGGGTCGGAATTCACCCCTCCACTTT. Its translation: CASSELRGRNSPLHF.

This sequence joins TRBV9 and TRBJ1-2; D perhaps matches TRBD1 (5 bases). Trimming stripped 0 bases from V and 8 bases from J, with 14 bases between. This CDR3 is built from 14 residues. The germline CDR1 and CDR2 sequences are SGDLS and YYNGEE. Here the CDR3 reads CASSVARGDSGYTF. The CDR3, as DNA: TGTGCCAGCAGCGTAGCTAGAGGGGACTCAGGCTACACCTTC.

This sequence joins TRBV29-1 and TRBJ1-5, with a tentative D call TRBD1 (5 bases). The CDR3 consists of 12 residues. V lost 5 bases to trimming and J lost 7 bases, with 12 bases between them. CDR1 and CDR2 from the germline V gene are SQVTM and ANQGSEA. CDR3 sequence: CSVSGPGQPQHF. As DNA, the CDR3 is TGCAGCGTTTCCGGGCCAGGGCAGCCCCAGCATTTT.

The chain recombines TRBV19 with TRBJ2-5, with D maybe TRBD2 (6 bases). Germline CDR1 is LNHDA and CDR2 is SQIVND (reference sequence). CDR3 length: 14 amino acids. Trimming cost V 3 bases and J 4 bases, with 12 bases left between them. The CDR3 DNA follows: TGTGCCAGTAGTATGAGACTAGAACCAGAGACCCAGTACTTC. Its protein product is CASSMRLEPETQYF.

The chain links TRBV20-1 to TRBJ2-7; unclear D gene. Trimming cost V 2 bases and J 3 bases, with 5 bases left between them. This CDR3 comprises 11 residues. CDR1 is DFQATT and CDR2 is SNEGSKA in the germline V gene (reference sequence). The CDR3 sequence is CSARLSYEQYF. The CDR3, as DNA: TGCAGTGCTAGACTAAGCTACGAGCAGTACTTC.

This rearrangement joins TRBV7-9 to TRBJ1-3; TRBD1 matches 7 bases. J was trimmed by 6 bases and V by 5 bases; bases with no gene match: 13. Per the germline V gene, CDR1 is SEHNR and CDR2 is FQNEAQ (reference sequence). This CDR3 has 16 amino acids. The CDR3 protein is CASSLKTGSLSNTIYF. The CDR3 DNA reads TGTGCCAGCAGCCTAAAGACAGGGTCCCTCTCAAACACCATATATTTT. The whole variable domain, remainder taken from reference TRBV7-9 and TRBJ1-3, is DTGVSQNPRHKITKRGQNVTFRCDPISEHNRLYWYRQTLGQGPEFLTYFQNEAQLEKSRLLSDRFSAERPKGSFSTLEIQRTEQGDSAMYLCASSLKTGSLSNTIYFGEGSWLTVV.

The V and J genes are TRBV24-1 and TRBJ2-1; 10 bases align to TRBD2. The CDR3 spans 21 residues. The germline V gene has CDR1 KGHDR and CDR2 SFDVKD. V lost 3 bases, J lost 7 bases, and 23 bases stayed unmatched. The CDR3 nucleotides are TGTGCCACCAGTGATCGCCGGGGAGCGGGAGGGCCGAGTGGGCGGCGAAATGAGCAGTTCTTC. Translated: CATSDRRGAGGPSGRRNEQFF.

V and J are TRBV7-9 and TRBJ2-7; D unclear. V was cut by 8 bases and J by 1 base, with 6 bases left in between. Per the germline V gene, CDR1 is SEHNR and CDR2 is FQNEAQ (reference sequence). This CDR3 comprises 11 residues. CDR3 sequence reads: CASSRSYEQYF. Written as DNA, the CDR3 is TGTGCCAGCTCTCGTTCCTACGAGCAGTACTTC.

The V call is TRBV4-2, the J call TRBJ2-1; 10 nucleotides align to TRBD2. The germline gives CDR1 LGHNA, CDR2 YNFKEQ. The V and J ends lost 4 bases and 4 bases, in that order; junction bases with no gene match: 10. The CDR3 loop spans 17 amino acids. In nucleotides, the CDR3 is TGTGCCAGCAGCCGGGCCTCGCCGGGACTAGCGTACAATGAGCAGTTCTTC. It encodes CASSRASPGLAYNEQFF.

V usage is TRBV7-8 and J usage is TRBJ1-6; D might be TRBD1 (5 bases). CDR1 and CDR2 from the germline V gene are SGHVS and FQNEAQ. The CDR3 extends over 15 amino acids. Trimming left V 3 bases short and J 6 bases short, with 12 bases between. CDR3 coding DNA: TGTGCCAGCAGCTTGGCCCAGGGTAGTAATTCACCCCTCCACTTT. Its protein product is CASSLAQGSNSPLHF.

The chain carries TRBV15 and TRBJ1-1, with 9 bases identical to TRBD1. The V segment lost 1 base and the J segment 13 bases; nucleotides outside the gene matches: 10. The CDR3 length is 14 residues. Germline CDR1 is LNHNV and CDR2 is YYDKDF (reference sequence). CDR3 DNA: TGTGCCACCAGCAGAGGGGGACAGGGAGAACGGAGTTTCTTT. This translates into CATSRGGQGERSFF.

The chain joins TRBV7-2 to TRBJ2-3; D may be TRBD2 (5 bases). This CDR3 is 16 amino acids long. Trimming stripped 4 bases from V and 3 bases from J, with 17 bases between. Germline loops: CDR1 SGHTA, CDR2 FQGNSA. CDR3 bases: TGTGCCAGCAGCTCGCAGCTCCTAGCCTGGACAGATACGCAGTATTTT. Protein sequence: CASSSQLLAWTDTQYF. Full variable domain (outside the CDR3, taken from reference TRBV7-2 and TRBJ2-3): GAGVSQSPSNKVTEKGKDVELRCDPISGHTALYWYRQSLGQGLEFLIYFQGNSAPDKSGLPSDRFSAERTGGSVSTLTIQRTQQEDSAVYLCASSSQLLAWTDTQYFGPGTRLTVL.

The CDR3, as DNA: TGTGCCAGCAGCCCGGGACAATACAATGAGCAGTTCTTC. Protein product: CASSPGQYNEQFF. V gene TRBV7-6 combines with J gene TRBJ2-1; TRBD1 is a possible D gene (6 bases). Trimming removed 5 bases from V and 4 bases from J, with 9 bases in between. Germline CDR1 and CDR2: SGHVS and FNYEAQ. The CDR3 runs to 13 residues. The entire variable domain, with the rest obtained from reference TRBV7-6 and TRBJ2-1, is as follows: GAGVSQSPRYKVTKRGQDVALRCDPISGHVSLYWYRQALGQGPEFLTYFNYEAQQDKSGLPNDRFSAERPEGSISTLTIQRTEQRDSAMYRCASSPGQYNEQFFGPGTRLTVL.

V and J are TRBV19 and TRBJ1-2; D is possibly TRBD1 (5 bases). Germline loops: CDR1 LNHDA, CDR2 SQIVND (reference sequence). Trimming removed 5 bases from V and 9 bases from J, with 13 bases in between. This CDR3 region has 12 residues. The CDR3 DNA follows: TGTGCCAGTAGTCCCCTGGGGGGTAGCTACACCTTC. It codes for CASSPLGGSYTF.

The chain uses TRBV20-1 and TRBJ2-3; D not resolved. Trimming removed 3 bases at V and 4 bases at J, with 5 bases between. CDR1 DFQATT and CDR2 SNEGSKA come from the germline V gene (reference sequence). This CDR3 has 11 residues. The CDR3, as DNA: TGCAGTGCTAGCAGCGCAGATACGCAGTATTTT. As protein: CSASSADTQYF.

V and J are TRBV9 and TRBJ2-7, with TRBD2 matching over 10 bases. This CDR3 has 15 residues. Unmatched junction bases numbered 3, after V lost 0 bases and J lost 3 bases. In germline, CDR1 is SGDLS, CDR2 YYNGEE. CDR3 nucleotides: TGTGCCAGCAGCGTAGATCTAGCGGGAGTCTACGAGCAGTACTTC. Translated: CASSVDLAGVYEQYF.

CDR3 loop: CASSPGYAGGISVEQYF. The CDR3 coding sequence is TGTGCCAGCTCACCAGGTTATGCAGGGGGTATCTCAGTCGAGCAGTACTTC. This sequence joins TRBV18 and TRBJ2-7; 7 bases map to TRBD1. J gave up 6 bases and V 2 bases, and 16 bases lay outside the gene matches. The germline V gene encodes CDR1 KGHSH and CDR2 LQKENI. There are 17 residues in the CDR3. The variable domain in full, completed from reference TRBV18 and TRBJ2-7, reads NAGVMQNPRHLVRRRGQEARLRCSPMKGHSHVYWYRQLPEEGLKFMVYLQKENIIDESGMPKERFSAEFPKEGPSILRIQQVVRGDSAAYFCASSPGYAGGISVEQYFGPGTRLTVT.

This clone was detected once. The chain employs TRBV29-1 and TRBJ2-7; 7 nucleotides match TRBD2. This CDR3 comprises 16 residues. Germline V gene sequence: CDR1 SQVTM, CDR2 ANQGSEA. The ends lost 4 bases at V and 3 bases at J; junction bases unmatched: 15. The DNA for the CDR3 is TGCAGCGTTGCCTCCCTATGGGGGAGGGGAAACTACGAGCAGTACTTC. As protein: CSVASLWGRGNYEQYF.

This clone was detected only once. The V gene is TRBV30, the J gene TRBJ1-1; possible D gene TRBD1, 6 bases. Germline lookup yields CDR1 GTSNPN and CDR2 SVGIG (reference sequence). This CDR3 region has 13 residues. Trimming cost V 0 bases and J 1 base, with 6 bases left between them. DNA of the CDR3: TGTGCCTGGAGTGTACAGGGGAACACTGAAGCTTTCTTT. Amino acids: CAWSVQGNTEAFF.

This chain connects TRBV7-6 to TRBJ2-7; 12 bases agree with TRBD2. Germline CDR1 and CDR2: SGHVS and FNYEAQ. V shed 4 bases and J 7 bases; nucleotides not matched to a gene: 8. The CDR3 loop spans 15 amino acids. In DNA, the CDR3 is TGTGCCAGCAGCTCCCCTAGCGGGAGGGCCGAAGAGCAGTACTTC. Translated: CASSSPSGRAEEQYF.